The TCR beta chain under discussion was sequenced for a study of cytomegalovirus exposure and HLA in healthy donors. Study results and limitations: A subsequent analysis found that TCR clusters from the first cohort also tended to co-occur in the approximately 110 validation repertoires, with about 94% of cluster scores above 0. Most TCR sequences were uncommon, yet certain public TCRs appeared in many donors. The study flagged roughly 160 TCR beta chains as cytomegalovirus-associated.

CDR1 and CDR2 (germline): LNHDA, SQIVND (reference sequence). V shed 4 bases, J shed 7 bases, and the junction held 7 bases outside the gene matches. The CDR3 length is 14 residues. Notes on this clone: Its antigen is unidentified.

Data came from immunoSEQ multiplex PCR; TCRdb stores just in-frame clones and leaves some out. This sample yields approximately 180,000 clones, of which about 89% are seen a single time; roughly 2.6% belongs to the top ten. Source material: PBMCs. The chain has TRBV19 and TRBJ1-1, with TRBD1 identical over 9 bases. The sequence derives from a man younger than 30 in good health and CMV-seropositive. The CDR3 loop reads CASSKGQGQFEAFF. The CDR3 DNA follows: TGTGCCAGTAGTAAGGGACAGGGCCAATTTGAAGCTTTCTTT.